The 13 T cell receptor beta chains presented below share a single source sample, sequenced in a study of shared clonotypes between healthy human individuals (dated by TCRdb to about 2020). Libraries were prepared through the immunoSEQ multiplex PCR assay. The table was pulled from immuneACCESS by TCRdb, which kept in-frame rearrangements only. Such tables lose some clones; where checked, under half of the loss comes from unresolved V genes, and the rest has no known cause. Counted in this sample were 2.3 million or so clones; approximately 95% of them appeared once. Of the sample, 0.35% to 0.45% is held by the ten largest clones. The sample consisted of naive CD4+ T cells from PBMCs. The cell subset or site label of this sample denotes: CD45RA+ positively selected. The receptors were sampled from a man aged 18 to 35 in good health. Some clones in this sample may be carry-over from other donors' samples.

This chain links TRBV4-1 with TRBJ2-2, with D uncertain. The CDR3 is 15 residues long. The germline V gene encodes CDR1 MGHRA and CDR2 YSYEKL. V was trimmed by 4 bases and J by 4 bases, leaving 13 bases between them. The DNA of the CDR3 is TGCGCCAGCAGCCTTTATTTCCCGGGCACCGGGGAGCTGTTTTTT. Amino acid sequence: CASSLYFPGTGELFF.

The chain has TRBV7-2 and TRBJ1-5, with TRBD1 as a possible D gene (5 bases). The V gene lost 5 bases and the J gene lost 2 bases, with 19 bases spanning the gap. CDR3 size: 17 residues. Germline CDR1 and CDR2: SGHTA and FQGNSA. The CDR3 reads CASSKEGWQAGNQPQHF. DNA of the CDR3: TGTGCCAGCAGCAAAGAGGGGTGGCAGGCAGGCAATCAGCCCCAGCATTTT.

The CDR3 loop is CASSLQVGRQYF. The CDR3 DNA follows: TGTGCCAGCAGTTTACAGGTGGGGAGGCAGTACTTC. This chain joins TRBV28 and TRBJ2-7; a weak D match, TRBD2 (5 bases). The germline V gene has CDR1 MDHEN and CDR2 SYDVKM. The V end lost 2 bases, the J end lost 9 bases, and 11 bases lay between the germline ends. The CDR3 loop spans 12 amino acids.

The chain employs TRBV29-1 and TRBJ2-3; 7 nucleotides match TRBD2. The germline gives CDR1 SQVTM, CDR2 ANQGSEA. J gave up 0 bases and V 7 bases, and 13 bases lay outside the gene matches. The length of the CDR3 is 16 residues. CDR3 amino acids: CSAGSFSGFSTDTQYF. The CDR3 nucleotides are TGCAGCGCCGGGAGCTTTAGCGGGTTTAGCACAGATACGCAGTATTTT.

Concerning this clone itself: Other DNA sequences in the sample encode the same CDR3. The chain has TRBV30 and TRBJ1-3; D remains unclear. V lost 3 bases and J 1 base, leaving 4 bases between the germline ends. Germline values: CDR1 GTSNPN, CDR2 SVGIG (reference sequence). The CDR3 covers 12 residues. The CDR3 protein is CAWRGSGNTIYF. CDR3 bases: TGTGCCTGGAGGGGGTCTGGAAACACCATATATTTT.

The rearrangement uses TRBV6-5 and TRBJ1-1, with TRBD1 identical over 7 bases. The CDR3 loop spans 16 amino acids. The V and J ends lost 4 bases and 7 bases, in that order; junction bases with no gene match: 15. The germline V gene encodes CDR1 MNHEY and CDR2 SVGAGI. The CDR3 is CASSFDPGTEVDEAFF. CDR3 bases: TGTGCCAGCAGTTTCGATCCCGGGACAGAGGTAGATGAAGCTTTCTTT.

The V call is TRBV5-4, the J call TRBJ2-1; TRBD2 aligns across 9 bases. The CDR3 length is 18 residues. V shed 2 bases and J 3 bases; nucleotides not matched to a gene: 12. Looked up from germline, CDR1 is SGHNT and CDR2 is YYREEE (reference sequence). CDR3 residues: CASSLFLRGSGSYNEQFF. The CDR3 coding sequence is TGTGCCAGCAGCTTATTCCTTCGGGGTAGCGGGAGCTACAATGAGCAGTTCTTC.

The genes are TRBV6-1 and TRBJ1-1; no definite D call. The CDR3 sequence is 13 residues long. Trimming removed 7 bases from V and 0 bases from J, with 9 bases in between. The germline V gene encodes CDR1 MNHNS and CDR2 SASEGT. The CDR3 nucleotides are TGTGCCAGCAATGGAGTCATGAACACTGAAGCTTTCTTT. This gives the protein CASNGVMNTEAFF.

V gene TRBV7-3 combines with J gene TRBJ1-2; maybe TRBD1 (6 bases). Trimming cost V 4 bases and J 9 bases, with 15 bases left between them. The length of the CDR3 is 13 residues. The germline V gene has CDR1 SGHTA and CDR2 FQGTGA. The CDR3 loop is CASSSGDRMSYTF. CDR3 nucleotides: TGTGCCAGCAGCTCAGGGGACCGCATGAGCTACACCTTC.

The genes are TRBV7-2 and TRBJ1-1; D is undetermined. The germline V gene has CDR1 SGHTA and CDR2 FQGNSA. This CDR3 is 15 amino acids long. Between the trimmed V and J ends, which lost 1 base and 1 base, there was a span of 10 bases. The CDR3 DNA follows: TGTGCCAGCAGCTTAGTGGTGGGAACGAACACTGAAGCTTTCTTT. Translating it yields CASSLVVGTNTEAFF. The variable domain in full, completed from reference TRBV7-2 and TRBJ1-1, reads GAGVSQSPSNKVTEKGKDVELRCDPISGHTALYWYRQSLGQGLEFLIYFQGNSAPDKSGLPSDRFSAERTGGSVSTLTIQRTQQEDSAVYLCASSLVVGTNTEAFFGQGTRLTVV.

The rearrangement links TRBV6-5 to TRBJ2-7; TRBD2 aligns across 11 bases. The CDR3 sequence is 14 residues long. CDR1 is MNHEY and CDR2 is SVGAGI in the germline V gene. The trim removed 7 bases at V and 2 bases at J, leaving 4 bases unmatched. The chain's CDR3 is CASKGLADPYEQYF. DNA for the CDR3: TGTGCCAGCAAGGGACTAGCGGATCCCTACGAGCAGTACTTC.

This clone came up once. The chain has TRBV28 and TRBJ1-1, with TRBD1 matching over 7 bases. V lost 6 bases and J lost 2; bases outside the gene matches: 12. CDR1 and CDR2 from the germline V gene are MDHEN and SYDVKM. CDR3 length: 16 amino acids. The chain's CDR3 is CASSPSPGQLNTEAFF. CDR3 DNA sequence: TGTGCCAGCAGCCCATCCCCGGGACAGCTTAACACTGAAGCTTTCTTT.

The V call is TRBV4-1, the J call TRBJ2-5; TRBD2 aligns across 8 bases. From germline, CDR1 is MGHRA and CDR2 YSYEKL. The CDR3 has 15 amino acids. J was trimmed by 2 bases and V by 6 bases; bases with no gene match: 8. CDR3 region: CASRYSGASQETQYF. Here the CDR3 DNA reads TGCGCCAGCAGGTATAGCGGGGCCTCTCAAGAGACCCAGTACTTC.